The rows below give T cell receptor beta chains drawn from one sample of a study of T cell repertoires in cytomegalovirus infection. These TCRs' antigens remain unknown. TCRdb recomputed calls from the reads with MiXCR, one row per CDR3 protein. Of around 430,000 distinct CDR3 sequences listed, more than 40% are singletons. The input for sequencing was cultured PBMCs, taken from culture after CMV antigen stimulation. These receptors were collected from a human donor in good health (CMV status not recorded). Some clones in this sample may be carry-over from other donors' samples. The CDR3 runs from the conserved cysteine through the conserved F or W. The order of the fields is D gene, clone size, J gene, V gene, CDR3 DNA, CDR3 protein. A D gene is named only where the DNA matches it firmly. Size is omitted from some rows. Given values are once, few, many or a class for expanded clones.

NA few TRBJ1-5 TRBV12-3/TRBV12-4 TGTGCCAGCAGCCCTCTCGTGGGGCGCAATCAGCCCCAGCATTTT CASSPLVGRNQPQHF
NA few TRBJ2-6 TRBV20-1 TGCAGTGCTACCTCTTCCCCTGGGGCCAACGTCCTGACTTTC CSATSSPGANVLTF
NA NA TRBJ2-1 TRBV2 TGTGCCAGCAGTGACCAAAGCTCCTACAATGAGCAGTTCTTC CASSDQSSYNEQFF
NA few TRBJ2-3 TRBV7-2 TGTGCCAGCAGTCAAGTGGATGGCGCAGATACGCAGTATTTT CASSQVDGADTQYF
NA NA TRBJ2-7 TRBV10-3 TGTGCCATCAGTGAGGCTGCCTACGAGCAGTACTTC CAISEAAYEQYF
TRBD2 NA TRBJ2-5 TRBV4-1 TGCGCCAGCTGCCAAGAGGGAGGGAGGAAGACCCAGTACTTC CASCQEGGRKTQYF
NA few TRBJ2-3 TRBV6-6 TGTGCCAGCAGTTACTCGAGGCTCGAATATACGCAGTATTTT CASSYSRLEYTQYF
NA NA TRBJ2-2 TRBV4-3 TGCGCCAGCAGCCAAGAACGATGGATCACCGGGGAGCTGTTTTTT CASSQERWITGELFF
TRBD2 NA TRBJ2-2 TRBV27 TGTGCCAGCAGGCCAACTAGCGCGAACACCGGGGAGCTGTTTTTT CASRPTSANTGELFF
NA NA TRBJ2-2 TRBV6-8 TGTGCCAGCAAACAGGCGGCGAAGACCGGGGAGCTGTTTTTT CASKQAAKTGELFF
TRBD2 NA TRBJ2-5 TRBV7-8 TGTGCCAGCAGCTTAGCCCTTCTAGCGGCCCGGATTAGCGTGACCCAGTACTTC CASSLALLAARISVTQYF
NA many TRBJ1-1 TRBV7-2 TGTGCCAGCAGCTTAGTCGGGACATCTAACACTGAAGCTTTCTTT CASSLVGTSNTEAFF
NA few TRBJ1-4 TRBV12-3/TRBV12-4 TGTGCCAGCAGTTTAGCCGAGGGTGAAAAACTGTTTTTT CASSLAEGEKLFF
TRBD2 few TRBJ2-5 TRBV7-2 TGTGCCAGCAGCTTCCAGCGGGGCGGGGTTGAGACCCAGTACTTC CASSFQRGGVETQYF
NA NA TRBJ2-1 TRBV6-5 TGTGCCAGCAGTTACGGTGGGATGACCCGCTACAATGAGCAGTTCTTC CASSYGGMTRYNEQFF
NA many TRBJ2-2 TRBV7-2 TGTGCCAGCAGCTCCGCATTCGGCGGGACTTCAACCGGGGAGCTGTTTTTT CASSSAFGGTSTGELFF
NA few TRBJ2-2 TRBV12-3/TRBV12-4 TGTGCCAGCACCCCCTGGGGGACCGGGGAGCTGTTTTTT CASTPWGTGELFF
TRBD2 few TRBJ2-7 TRBV15 TGTGCCACCAGCAGAGTACTAGCGGTATCCTACGAGCAGTACTTC CATSRVLAVSYEQYF
TRBD1 few TRBJ1-4 TRBV7-2 TGTGCCAGCACCAAGGACAGGGGGCTAGCTAATGAAAAACTGTTTTTT CASTKDRGLANEKLFF
NA few TRBJ2-6 TRBV7-2 TGTGCCAGCAGCGGGGGGAGCTCTGGGGCCAACGTCCTGACTTTC CASSGGSSGANVLTF
TRBD2 NA TRBJ2-5 TRBV15 TGTGCCACCAGCAGAGGTTTGGCTAGCGGGGAGACCCAGTACTTC CATSRGLASGETQYF
TRBD1 few TRBJ2-1 TRBV6-1 TGTGCCAGCAGTGATAGGCGGACAGGGCTCGTGGTCTCCTACAATGAGCAGTTCTTC CASSDRRTGLVVSYNEQFF
TRBD1 few TRBJ2-3 TRBV7-6 TGTGCCAGCAGCTTAGCCGGGGACAGAGATACGCAGTATTTT CASSLAGDRDTQYF
NA NA TRBJ2-3 TRBV12-3/TRBV12-4 TGTGCCAGCAGCCCACACGGGGGAGCAGATACGCAGTATTTT CASSPHGGADTQYF
NA few TRBJ1-2 TRBV12-3/TRBV12-4 TGTGCCAGCACCGCACGAGGCCTGAGGGGCTACACCTTC CASTARGLRGYTF
NA NA TRBJ2-5 TRBV7-2 TGTGCCAGCAGCTTAGGGGGCGGTTCTGGGGAGACCCAGTACTTC CASSLGGGSGETQYF
TRBD2 NA TRBJ2-7 TRBV4-3 TGCGCCAGCAGCCGATCCACACGTCGGGGACTAGCGGGAGGCTACGAGCAGTACTTC CASSRSTRRGLAGGYEQYF
NA NA TRBJ1-4 TRBV7-9 TGTGCCAGCAGCTCGACTACTCCTGAAAAACTGTTTTTT CASSSTTPEKLFF
NA NA TRBJ2-5 TRBV6-5 TGTGCCAGCAGTTATGAGGGGACCCAGTACTTC CASSYEGTQYF
NA few TRBJ2-1 TRBV12-3/TRBV12-4 TGTGCCAGCAGTTTACTCGGCGGGGCCGGAGCCTTCAATGAGCAGTTCTTC CASSLLGGAGAFNEQFF
TRBD1 NA TRBJ2-5 TRBV7-2 TGTGCCAGCAGCTTAGACAGGGGGCGGCAAGAGACCCAGTACTTC CASSLDRGRQETQYF
TRBD1 few TRBJ2-1 TRBV7-2 TGTGCCAGCAGCATAACAGGGGGCTCCTACAATGAGCAGTTCTTC CASSITGGSYNEQFF
TRBD1 NA TRBJ2-5 TRBV7-2 TGTGCCAGCAGCTTAGGGGGACAGTTCCAAGAGACCCAGTACTTC CASSLGGQFQETQYF
NA few TRBJ1-6 TRBV12-3/TRBV12-4 TGTGCCAGCAGTTCGGACAGTAATTCACCCCTCCACTTT CASSSDSNSPLHF
NA many TRBJ1-2 TRBV7-2 TGTGCCAGCAGCTTAGTAGCGCAGCTGAACTATGGCTACACCTTC CASSLVAQLNYGYTF
NA few TRBJ1-4 TRBV20-1 TGCAGTGCCCCGCCAGACGGGGGAACTAATGAAAAACTGTTTTTT CSAPPDGGTNEKLFF
NA NA TRBJ2-3 TRBV7-2 TGTGCCAGCAGCTTTCGCCTAGCTTCAGATACGCAGTATTTT CASSFRLASDTQYF
NA NA TRBJ1-3 TRBV11-3 TGTGCCAGCAGCTTATGTCAGCAGGGAAACACCATATATTTT CASSLCQQGNTIYF
NA few TRBJ1-1 TRBV7-2 TGTGCCAGCAGCGACGACAGGAACACTGAAGCTTTCTTT CASSDDRNTEAFF
NA NA TRBJ2-3 TRBV24-1 TGTGCCACCAGTGACCACTCCGACAGCACAGATACGCAGTATTTT CATSDHSDSTDTQYF
NA few TRBJ1-2 TRBV6-8 TGTGCCTCTTTCGGGGGACATGGCTACACCTTC CASFGGHGYTF
NA NA TRBJ1-4 TRBV28 TGTGCCAGCACTTCGTGGGGGGGCCCAAATGAAAAACTGTTTTTT CASTSWGGPNEKLFF